The sequence of this T cell receptor (beta chain) was determined in a study of blood T cell repertoires in COVID-19. About the study: Donors in the United States, Italy and Spain gave samples during acute or convalescent COVID-19. T cells, B-cell-depleted T cells, or PBMCs provided the cDNA or gDNA that served as material.

The CDR3 spans 17 residues. V dropped 3 bases and J dropped 0; count of bases not matched to a gene: 4. The germline gives CDR1 MDHEN, CDR2 SYDVKM. This clone has just one count. Under the authors' procedure: Counts of nucleated cells, estimated from reference gene primer amplification, were obtained. Sequenced by immunoSEQ multiplex PCR; TCRdb stores in-frame clones only, minus some. V and J calls and clone size come straight from that table; D and trimming were deduced from the DNA. The sample lists about 200,000 clones; around 80% were seen once. Source material: peripheral blood. The chain is built from TRBV28 and TRBJ1-5, with 11 positions matching TRBD1. The TCR comes from a woman aged 70-85 years with acute or convalescent COVID-19. CDR3 in amino acids: CASSFRGTGGSNQPQHF. The DNA for the CDR3 is TGTGCCAGCAGTTTTCGGGGGACAGGGGGTAGCAATCAGCCCCAGCATTTT.